Listed below are T cell receptor beta chains from one sample, sequenced in a study of control samples from healthy donors and cancer patients. Libraries were prepared by immunoSEQ multiplex PCR; TCRdb keeps only in-frame clonotypes and omits some of them. The table lists approximately 87,000 clones, roughly nine tenths of them singletons. Material for sequencing was blood. These TCRs come from a woman in her forties or fifties in good health. CDR3s include the opening cysteine and the closing phenylalanine or tryptophan. The D gene is left open where the match is weak. Clone size is stated in some rows and not others, as once, few, many or a class when expanded.

clone size: once; J gene: TRBJ2-7; V gene: TRBV24-1; D gene: TRBD1; CDR3 DNA: TGTGCCACACGGACAGGGCTCCCCTACGAGCAGTACTTC; CDR3 protein: CATRTGLPYEQYF
clone size: NA; J gene: TRBJ1-1; V gene: TRBV7-9; D gene: NA; CDR3 DNA: TGTGCCAGCAGCTTCGACGTGGAGATTGAAGCTTTCTTT; CDR3 protein: CASSFDVEIEAFF
clone size: few; J gene: TRBJ1-2; V gene: TRBV3-1/TRBV3-2; D gene: TRBD1; CDR3 DNA: TGTGCCAGCAGCCAACAGGGGGTTGACTATGGCTACACCTTC; CDR3 protein: CASSQQGVDYGYTF
clone size: NA; J gene: TRBJ1-3; V gene: TRBV3-1/TRBV3-2; D gene: NA; CDR3 DNA: TGTGCCAGCAGCCAAGCAGGGTCCTCTGGAAACACCATATATTTT; CDR3 protein: CASSQAGSSGNTIYF
clone size: NA; J gene: TRBJ1-5; V gene: TRBV6-6; D gene: NA; CDR3 DNA: TGTGCCAGCAGTTACGAACGGAATCAGCCCCAGCATTTT; CDR3 protein: CASSYERNQPQHF
clone size: NA; J gene: TRBJ2-6; V gene: TRBV6-2/TRBV6-3; D gene: NA; CDR3 DNA: TGTGCCAGCAGTTACCGGACTCTGGTCCAGGTTACCTCTGGGGCCAACGTCCTGACTTTC; CDR3 protein: CASSYRTLVQVTSGANVLTF
clone size: once; J gene: TRBJ2-3; V gene: TRBV6-1; D gene: TRBD1; CDR3 DNA: TGTGCCAGCAGTGAAGTAGGACAGGGGGTGTCAGATACGCAGTATTTT; CDR3 protein: CASSEVGQGVSDTQYF
clone size: NA; J gene: TRBJ2-1; V gene: TRBV7-8; D gene: TRBD2; CDR3 DNA: TGTGCCAGCAGCTTAGGAGCGGGAGGTACCCTTCGGGCCAACAATGAGCAGTTCTTC; CDR3 protein: CASSLGAGGTLRANNEQFF
clone size: NA; J gene: TRBJ2-1; V gene: TRBV4-2; D gene: TRBD2; CDR3 DNA: TGTGCCAGCAGCCAAGGCCCTCTGGGACTAGCGGGGGGGAATGAGCAGTTCTTC; CDR3 protein: CASSQGPLGLAGGNEQFF
clone size: NA; J gene: TRBJ1-4; V gene: TRBV10-2; D gene: TRBD1; CDR3 DNA: TGCGCCAGCAGTGAGTCGGGAACAGGGGGCGGTGAAAAACTGTTTTTT; CDR3 protein: CASSESGTGGGEKLFF
clone size: few; J gene: TRBJ2-7; V gene: TRBV28; D gene: NA; CDR3 DNA: TGTGCCAGCAGTTTAGCCGGGGTGGGGCAGTACTTC; CDR3 protein: CASSLAGVGQYF
clone size: NA; J gene: TRBJ1-4; V gene: TRBV25-1; D gene: TRBD1; CDR3 DNA: TGTGCCAGCAGTGAATTAGGGGGCGTTGGGGAAAAACTGTTTTTT; CDR3 protein: CASSELGGVGEKLFF
clone size: NA; J gene: TRBJ1-4; V gene: TRBV29-1; D gene: TRBD1; CDR3 DNA: TGCAGCGTTGAAGAAGCAGGGACAGGGGGTGAAAAACTGTTTTTT; CDR3 protein: CSVEEAGTGGEKLFF
clone size: NA; J gene: TRBJ2-7; V gene: TRBV28; D gene: NA; CDR3 DNA: TGTGCCAGCAGTTTCCCGCAAATTAGCTACGAGCAGTACTTC; CDR3 protein: CASSFPQISYEQYF
clone size: NA; J gene: TRBJ2-1; V gene: TRBV6-1; D gene: NA; CDR3 DNA: TGTGCCAGCAGTGAATCCAGGGCTTCCTACAATGAGCAGTTCTTC; CDR3 protein: CASSESRASYNEQFF
clone size: NA; J gene: TRBJ2-3; V gene: TRBV9; D gene: NA; CDR3 DNA: TGTGCCAGCAGCCCTGAGGGGCGTCGTAGCACAGATACGCAGTATTTT; CDR3 protein: CASSPEGRRSTDTQYF
clone size: once; J gene: TRBJ1-3; V gene: TRBV7-9; D gene: NA; CDR3 DNA: TGTGCCAGCAGACGGGGATCTTACCTCTCTGGAAACACCATATATTTT; CDR3 protein: CASRRGSYLSGNTIYF
clone size: NA; J gene: TRBJ2-5; V gene: TRBV5-7; D gene: NA; CDR3 DNA: TGTACCAGCAGCATGAGGGTCTTGAAGACCCAGTACTTC; CDR3 protein: CTSSMRVLKTQYF
clone size: NA; J gene: TRBJ2-1; V gene: TRBV7-6; D gene: TRBD2; CDR3 DNA: TGTGCCAGCAGCTTGCTACCGGGACTACCCTCCTACAATGAGCAGTTCTTC; CDR3 protein: CASSLLPGLPSYNEQFF
clone size: NA; J gene: TRBJ2-1; V gene: TRBV19; D gene: NA; CDR3 DNA: TGTGCCAGTAGTATAGGTAATAGTGGGAGAGAGCAGTTCTTC; CDR3 protein: CASSIGNSGREQFF
clone size: NA; J gene: TRBJ2-1; V gene: TRBV5-6; D gene: NA; CDR3 DNA: TGTGCCAGCAGCTTGGGGTGGGAGCAGTTCTTC; CDR3 protein: CASSLGWEQFF
clone size: NA; J gene: TRBJ2-3; V gene: TRBV6-6; D gene: NA; CDR3 DNA: TGTGCCAGCAGTTACTTTCACTCAGATACGCAGTATTTT; CDR3 protein: CASSYFHSDTQYF
clone size: few; J gene: TRBJ2-2; V gene: TRBV7-6; D gene: NA; CDR3 DNA: TGTGCCAGCAGCTTATCGGACACGTGGAACACCGGGGAGCTGTTTTTT; CDR3 protein: CASSLSDTWNTGELFF
clone size: NA; J gene: TRBJ2-3; V gene: TRBV3-1/TRBV3-2; D gene: NA; CDR3 DNA: TGTGCCAGCAGCCAGGGGGGCGCGCGGGGCGCAGATACGCAGTATTTT; CDR3 protein: CASSQGGARGADTQYF
clone size: NA; J gene: TRBJ2-2; V gene: TRBV5-1; D gene: TRBD1; CDR3 DNA: TGCGCCAGCAGCTTTGGACAGGGGGGAACGAACACCGGGGAGCTGTTTTTT; CDR3 protein: CASSFGQGGTNTGELFF
clone size: NA; J gene: TRBJ1-2; V gene: TRBV6-2/TRBV6-3; D gene: NA; CDR3 DNA: TGTGCCAGCAGTTACTTAAAGGGTGCTGGTGGCTACACCTTC; CDR3 protein: CASSYLKGAGGYTF
clone size: NA; J gene: TRBJ2-7; V gene: TRBV27; D gene: TRBD1; CDR3 DNA: TGTGCCAGCAGCCCGGACAGGCGATCCTACGAGCAGTACTTC; CDR3 protein: CASSPDRRSYEQYF
clone size: once; J gene: TRBJ2-5; V gene: TRBV19; D gene: NA; CDR3 DNA: TGTGCCAGAACAGGGACGACAATGGGGGAGACCCAGTACTTC; CDR3 protein: CARTGTTMGETQYF
clone size: NA; J gene: TRBJ2-7; V gene: TRBV24-1; D gene: NA; CDR3 DNA: TGTGCCACCGCCCCAACAGGTTTGACCTACGAGCAGTACTTC; CDR3 protein: CATAPTGLTYEQYF
clone size: NA; J gene: TRBJ1-1; V gene: TRBV28; D gene: NA; CDR3 DNA: TGTGCCAGCAGTTTACGTTACAGGGTTACTGAAGCTTTCTTT; CDR3 protein: CASSLRYRVTEAFF
clone size: NA; J gene: TRBJ1-2; V gene: TRBV21-1; D gene: NA; CDR3 DNA: TGTGCCAGCAGCAAATTTGGGCGAACTAACTATGGCTACACCTTC; CDR3 protein: CASSKFGRTNYGYTF
clone size: NA; J gene: TRBJ1-1; V gene: TRBV6-5; D gene: NA; CDR3 DNA: TGTGCCAGCAGGGGTTGGGCCACTCAGAACACTGAAGCTTTCTTT; CDR3 protein: CASRGWATQNTEAFF
clone size: NA; J gene: TRBJ2-4; V gene: TRBV18; D gene: NA; CDR3 DNA: TGTGCCAGCTCACCGTCTCCCGGGTTAGCCAAAAACATTCAGTACTTC; CDR3 protein: CASSPSPGLAKNIQYF
clone size: few; J gene: TRBJ1-2; V gene: TRBV7-8; D gene: NA; CDR3 DNA: TGTGCCAGCAGCTTGGTGCAGCGGGTTGAGGGTGGCTACACCTTC; CDR3 protein: CASSLVQRVEGGYTF
clone size: NA; J gene: TRBJ1-5; V gene: TRBV19; D gene: NA; CDR3 DNA: TGTGCCAGTAGTATAGTAGAGAGTGGCGCCAATCAGCCCCAGCATTTT; CDR3 protein: CASSIVESGANQPQHF
clone size: NA; J gene: TRBJ1-1; V gene: TRBV7-2; D gene: NA; CDR3 DNA: TGTGCCAGCAGCTTAGTCAGCGCCTCGAGGCACACTGAAGCTTTCTTT; CDR3 protein: CASSLVSASRHTEAFF
clone size: NA; J gene: TRBJ2-5; V gene: TRBV3-1/TRBV3-2; D gene: TRBD2; CDR3 DNA: TGTGCCAGCAGCCAAAGACTAGCGGGACTGGAGACCCAGTACTTC; CDR3 protein: CASSQRLAGLETQYF
clone size: once; J gene: TRBJ2-7; V gene: TRBV5-1; D gene: TRBD2; CDR3 DNA: TGCGCCAGCAGCTTGTTAGTCGCGGGGGAGTCGTACGAGCAGTACTTC; CDR3 protein: CASSLLVAGESYEQYF
clone size: NA; J gene: TRBJ2-7; V gene: TRBV4-3; D gene: NA; CDR3 DNA: TGCGCCAGCAGCCAAGATACCGGGACAACCTCCTACGAGCAGTACTTC; CDR3 protein: CASSQDTGTTSYEQYF